This T cell receptor beta chain was sequenced for a study of post-analysis software for immune sequencing data. Every TCR beta cDNA library bore unique molecular identifiers. MiXCR, applied by TCRdb to the PCR reads, yields one record per CDR3 protein. Of 750,000 to 950,000 distinct CDR3 sequences listed, 53% are singletons. Sequencing was done on a sample of blood. The clonotype comes from a girl between 5 and 17 years old with multiple sclerosis.

The CDR3 nucleotides read TGCGCCAGCAGCTTGGGGGACACCACACCCCAGCCCCAGCATTTT. Protein sequence: CASSLGDTTPQPQHF. This chain uses TRBV5-1 with TRBJ1-5, with D maybe TRBD1 (6 bases). V was trimmed by 0 bases and J by 7 bases, leaving 14 bases between them. Germline assignment: CDR1 SGHRS and CDR2 YFSETQ. This CDR3 has 15 amino acids. Filled out from reference TRBV5-1 and TRBJ1-5, the complete variable domain reads KAGVTQTPRYLIKTRGQQVTLSCSPISGHRSVSWYQQTPGQGLQFLFEYFSETQRNKGNFPGRFSGRQFSNSRSEMNVSTLELGDSALYLCASSLGDTTPQPQHFGDGTRLSIL.